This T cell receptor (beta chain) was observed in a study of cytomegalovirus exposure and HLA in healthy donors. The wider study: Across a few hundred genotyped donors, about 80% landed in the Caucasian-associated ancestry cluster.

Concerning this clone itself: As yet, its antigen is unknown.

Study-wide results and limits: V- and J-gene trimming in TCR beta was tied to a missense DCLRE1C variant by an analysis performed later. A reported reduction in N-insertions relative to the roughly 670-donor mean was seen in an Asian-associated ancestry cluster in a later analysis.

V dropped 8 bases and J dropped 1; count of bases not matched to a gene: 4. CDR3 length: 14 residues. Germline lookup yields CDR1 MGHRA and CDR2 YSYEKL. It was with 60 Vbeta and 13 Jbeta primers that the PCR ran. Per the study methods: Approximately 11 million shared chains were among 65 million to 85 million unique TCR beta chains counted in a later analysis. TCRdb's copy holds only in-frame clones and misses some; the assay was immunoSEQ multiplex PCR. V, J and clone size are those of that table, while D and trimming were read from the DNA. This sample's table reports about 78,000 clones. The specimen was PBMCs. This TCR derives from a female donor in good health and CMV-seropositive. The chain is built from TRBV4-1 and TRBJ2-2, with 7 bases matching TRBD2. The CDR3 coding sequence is TGCGCCAGCCACCCTAGCGGGAACACCGGGGAGCTGTTTTTT. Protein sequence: CASHPSGNTGELFF.